Here is one T cell receptor beta chain with its context. Its antigen is currently unknown. Arm-PCR of CDR3 regions and iRepertoire HTBI primers were used to build TCR beta libraries. Each CDR3 protein is one row after TCRdb ran MiXCR on the multiplex PCR reads. The sample holds 350,000 to 500,000 distinct CDR3 sequences, about 16% seen once. This sample is drawn from a study of regulatory T cells in long-lasting Graves disease. General observations from the study: The small sample size may have reduced accuracy.

V lost 0 bases, J lost 6 bases, and 8 bases lay in between. Germline CDR1 reads GTSNPN; CDR2 reads SVGIG (reference sequence). The CDR3 consists of 12 residues. As for time point: newly diagnosed GD, antithyroid drugs for less than 3 months. There was RNA extracted from PBMCs, and the TCR library was made from it. These records were also assigned to another study, of T cells in Graves' hyperthyroidism and ophthalmopathy. From that study: Stable Graves' hyperthyroidism meant no ophthalmopathy progression within 18 months. The patients, who ranged from 18 to 65 in age, presented with newly diagnosed hyperthyroidism lasting under 2 months. Thyroid ultrasound and orbital computed tomography, with clinical symptoms and serum thyroxine and TRAb, informed diagnoses.

The material sequenced was peripheral blood mononuclear cells (PBMCs), taken at new diagnosis, from a patient treated with antithyroid drugs. The source is a woman younger than 35 with Graves disease. The J gene is TRBJ1-1, the V gene TRBV30; D unresolved. The CDR3 nucleotides are TGTGCCTGGAGTGTAATATCCCCTGAAGCTTTCTTT. This gives the protein CAWSVISPEAFF.